This TCR beta chain is from a study of cytomegalovirus exposure and HLA in healthy donors. General observations from the study: According to a later analysis, donors in an Asian-associated ancestry cluster reportedly had fewer N-insertions than the approximately 730-donor mean. Association of a missense DCLRE1C variant with TCR beta V- and J-gene trimming was reported in a later analysis. TCR beta chains numbering 164 were designated cytomegalovirus-associated.

Everyone who donated was a healthy bone marrow donor. The CDR3 covers 18 residues. Trimming removed 1 base from V and 2 bases from J; junction bases left unmatched: 10. The germline V gene has CDR1 SGHVS and CDR2 FQNEAQ. Notes on this clone: Antigen unknown.

The PCR made use of 60 Vbeta and 13 Jbeta primers. Method: immunoSEQ multiplex PCR; TCRdb's copy keeps in-frame clones and lacks some. The sample shows about 220,000 clones, roughly 82% of them seen only once. Specimen: PBMCs. The receptor's source is a man aged 35-49 years in good health and CMV-seropositive. V usage is TRBV7-8 and J usage is TRBJ1-5, with 8 bases lining up with TRBD1. The CDR3 region is CASSLGEYRGNGNQPQHF. DNA of the CDR3: TGTGCCAGCAGCTTAGGGGAATACAGGGGGAATGGCAATCAGCCCCAGCATTTT.